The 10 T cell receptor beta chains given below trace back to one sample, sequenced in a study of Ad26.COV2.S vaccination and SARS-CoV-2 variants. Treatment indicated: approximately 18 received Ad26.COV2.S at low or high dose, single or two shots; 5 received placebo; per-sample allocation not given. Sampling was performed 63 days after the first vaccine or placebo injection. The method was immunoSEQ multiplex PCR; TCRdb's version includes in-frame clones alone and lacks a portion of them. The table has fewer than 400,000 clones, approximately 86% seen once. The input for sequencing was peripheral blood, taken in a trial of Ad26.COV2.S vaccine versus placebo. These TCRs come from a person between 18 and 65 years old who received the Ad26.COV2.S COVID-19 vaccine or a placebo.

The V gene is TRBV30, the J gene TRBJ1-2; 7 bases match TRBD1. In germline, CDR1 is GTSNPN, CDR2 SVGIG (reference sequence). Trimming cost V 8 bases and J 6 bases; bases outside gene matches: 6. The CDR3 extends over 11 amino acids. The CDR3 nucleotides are TGTGCCAGACACAGGGGTGATGGCTACACCTTC. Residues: CARHRGDGYTF.

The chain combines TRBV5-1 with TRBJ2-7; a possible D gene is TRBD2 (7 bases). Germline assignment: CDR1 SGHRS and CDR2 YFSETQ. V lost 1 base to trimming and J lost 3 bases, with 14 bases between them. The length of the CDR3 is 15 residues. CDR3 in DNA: TGCGCCAGCAGCTTGAACCCGGGGGGCCTCTACGAGCAGTACTTC. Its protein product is CASSLNPGGLYEQYF.

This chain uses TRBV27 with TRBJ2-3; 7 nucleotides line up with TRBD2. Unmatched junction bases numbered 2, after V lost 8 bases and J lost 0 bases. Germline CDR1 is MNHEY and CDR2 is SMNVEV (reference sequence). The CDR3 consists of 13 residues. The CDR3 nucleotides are TGTGCCAGCGGGCGGGGGAGCACAGATACGCAGTATTTT. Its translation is CASGRGSTDTQYF.

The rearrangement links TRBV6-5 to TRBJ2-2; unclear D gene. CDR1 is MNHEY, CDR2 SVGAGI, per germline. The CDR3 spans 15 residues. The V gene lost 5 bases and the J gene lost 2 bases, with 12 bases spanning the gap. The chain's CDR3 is CASSLLGVNTGELFF. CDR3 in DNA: TGTGCCAGCAGTCTCCTTGGGGTTAACACCGGGGAGCTGTTTTTT.

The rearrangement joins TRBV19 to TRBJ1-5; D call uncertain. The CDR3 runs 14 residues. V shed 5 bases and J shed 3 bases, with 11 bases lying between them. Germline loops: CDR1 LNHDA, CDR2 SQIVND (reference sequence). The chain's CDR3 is CASSLGIANQPQHF. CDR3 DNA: TGTGCCAGTAGTCTGGGGATTGCCAATCAGCCCCAGCATTTT.

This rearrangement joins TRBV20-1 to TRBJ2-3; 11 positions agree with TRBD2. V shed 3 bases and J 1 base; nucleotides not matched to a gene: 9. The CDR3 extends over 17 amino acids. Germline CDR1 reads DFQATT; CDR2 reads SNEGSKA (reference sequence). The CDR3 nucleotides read TGCAGTGCTAGTGGTGGGACTAGCGGAACTGGCACAGATACGCAGTATTTT. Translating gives CSASGGTSGTGTDTQYF.

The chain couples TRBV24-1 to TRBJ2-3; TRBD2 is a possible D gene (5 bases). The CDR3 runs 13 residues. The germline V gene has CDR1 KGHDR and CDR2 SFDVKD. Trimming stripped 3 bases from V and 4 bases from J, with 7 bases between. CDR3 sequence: CATSDRRSDTQYF. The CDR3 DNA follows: TGTGCCACCAGTGATCGGAGGTCAGATACGCAGTATTTT.

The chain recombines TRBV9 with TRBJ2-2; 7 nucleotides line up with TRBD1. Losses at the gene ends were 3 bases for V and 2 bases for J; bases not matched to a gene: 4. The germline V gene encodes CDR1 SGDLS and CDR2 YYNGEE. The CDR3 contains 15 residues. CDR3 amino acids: CASSDGTVNTGELFF. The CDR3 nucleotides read TGTGCCAGCAGCGACGGGACAGTCAACACCGGGGAGCTGTTTTTT.

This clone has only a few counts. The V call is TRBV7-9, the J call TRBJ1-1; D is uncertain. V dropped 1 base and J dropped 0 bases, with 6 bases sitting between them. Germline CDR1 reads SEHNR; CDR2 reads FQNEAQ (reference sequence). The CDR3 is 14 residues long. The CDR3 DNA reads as TGTGCCAGCAGCTTAGATCTTATGAACACTGAAGCTTTCTTT. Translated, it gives CASSLDLMNTEAFF.

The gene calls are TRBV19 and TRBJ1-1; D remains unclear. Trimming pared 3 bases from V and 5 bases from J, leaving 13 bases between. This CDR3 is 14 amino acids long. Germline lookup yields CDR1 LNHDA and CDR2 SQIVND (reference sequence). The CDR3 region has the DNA TGTGCCAGTAGTATGGCCGGGGTGCGGACTGAAGCTTTCTTT. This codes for CASSMAGVRTEAFF. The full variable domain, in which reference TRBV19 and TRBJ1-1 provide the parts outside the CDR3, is DGGITQSPKYLFRKEGQNVTLSCEQNLNHDAMYWYRQDPGQGLRLIYYSQIVNDFQKGDIAEGYSVSREKKESFPLTVTSAQKNPTAFYLCASSMAGVRTEAFFGQGTRLTVV.